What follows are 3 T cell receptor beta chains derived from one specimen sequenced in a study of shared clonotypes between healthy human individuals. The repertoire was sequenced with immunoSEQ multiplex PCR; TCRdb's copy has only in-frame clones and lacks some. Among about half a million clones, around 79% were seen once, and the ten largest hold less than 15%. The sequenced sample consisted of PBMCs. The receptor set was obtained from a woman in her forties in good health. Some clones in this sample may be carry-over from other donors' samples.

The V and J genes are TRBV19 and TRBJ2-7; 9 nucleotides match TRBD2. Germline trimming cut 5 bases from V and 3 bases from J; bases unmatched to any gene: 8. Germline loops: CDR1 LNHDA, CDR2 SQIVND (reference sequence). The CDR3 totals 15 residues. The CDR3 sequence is CASSPGTSYNYEQYF. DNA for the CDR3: TGTGCCAGTAGTCCCGGGACTAGCTATAACTACGAGCAGTACTTC.

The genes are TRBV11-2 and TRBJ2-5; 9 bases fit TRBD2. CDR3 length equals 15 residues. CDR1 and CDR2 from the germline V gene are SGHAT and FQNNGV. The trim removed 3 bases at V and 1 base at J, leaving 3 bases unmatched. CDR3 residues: CASSFSGRLQETQYF. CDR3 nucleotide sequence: TGTGCCAGCAGCTTTAGCGGGAGACTCCAAGAGACCCAGTACTTC. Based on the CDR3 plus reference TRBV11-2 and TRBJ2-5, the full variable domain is EAGVAQSPRYKIIEKRQSVAFWCNPISGHATLYWYQQILGQGPKLLIQFQNNGVVDDSQLPKDRFSAERLKGVDSTLKIQPAKLEDSAVYLCASSFSGRLQETQYFGPGTRLLVL.

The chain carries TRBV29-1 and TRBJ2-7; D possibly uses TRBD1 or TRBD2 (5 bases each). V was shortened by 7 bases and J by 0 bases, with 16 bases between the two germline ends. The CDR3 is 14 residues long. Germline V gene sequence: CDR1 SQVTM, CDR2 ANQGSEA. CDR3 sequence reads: CSARTTGRSYEQYF. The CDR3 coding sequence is TGCAGCGCTAGAACAACGGGACGCTCCTACGAGCAGTACTTC.